This T cell receptor (beta chain) appears in the sequencing data of a study of blood T cell repertoires in COVID-19. Across the whole study: Whether acute or convalescent, the COVID-19 samples came from the United States, Italy and Spain. Sample material is recorded as cDNA or gDNA derived from T cells, B-cell-depleted T cells, or PBMCs.

Participants spanned ages about 18 to 90 years and resided in 20 to 25 US areas. The recovered donors of Cohort 3 showed two negative PCRs, clearance, or symptom resolution. CDR3 length equals 14 residues. Germline CDR1 and CDR2: MDHEN and SYDVKM. The ends lost 7 bases at V and 7 bases at J; junction bases unmatched: 8. Clones were sequenced by immunoSEQ multiplex PCR, and TCRdb holds only the in-frame ones, with some missing. The table includes 330,000 or so clones, roughly 90% detected once. This chain links TRBV28 with TRBJ2-7, with 12 bases matching TRBD1. This receptor was taken from a woman aged 25 to 45 who had recovered from COVID-19. The source material was PBMCs or T cells enriched from blood (not recorded which). CDR3: CASISWDRGHEQYF. For the CDR3, the DNA is TGTGCCAGCATCTCCTGGGACAGGGGGCATGAGCAGTACTTC.